This is a list of T cell receptor beta chains from one sample in a study of T cells expressing NK-cell markers. Reanalyzing the 5' RACE reads, TCRdb keeps one entry per CDR3 protein, without DNA. This listing includes about half a million distinct CDR3 sequences. Sequencing was performed on blood T cells: a sorted CD56 or NKG2C T cell subset, CD4+ or CD8+ T cells, or bulk PBMC T cells (not recorded which). The receptors here all came from a woman aged 45 to 65 in good health. The CDR3 runs from the conserved cysteine through the conserved F or W.

TRBJ2-5	TRBV7-7	CASASGETQYF
TRBJ2-3	TRBV20-1	CSAPERRSSTDTQYF
TRBJ2-1	TRBV18	CASSSLAGSYNEQFF
TRBJ1-6	TRBV20-1	CSARLSGSNSPLHF
TRBJ2-3	TRBV28	CASTPHDGAAFHTQYF
TRBJ1-1	TRBV12-3/TRBV12-4	CASSPPDTEAFF
TRBJ2-3	TRBV5-1	CASSKLGVTTDTQYF
TRBJ2-4	TRBV28	CASSSTGEVPIQYF
TRBJ2-5	TRBV24-1	CATSDPGQAEETQYF
TRBJ2-7	TRBV19	CASSIDGRRDASYEQYF
TRBJ2-3	TRBV11-2	CASGFRGADTQYF
TRBJ2-1	TRBV11-2	CASSLGTGWNNEQFF
TRBJ2-5	TRBV29-1	CSVDASGGTQYF
TRBJ1-1	TRBV9	CASSAGREAFF
TRBJ1-2	TRBV11-2	CASSLEGRLGYGYTF
TRBJ1-2	TRBV12-3/TRBV12-4	CASSLDLGTGGYTF
TRBJ2-2	TRBV10-3	CAISEVSKYTGELFF
TRBJ2-2	TRBV6-2/TRBV6-3	CASSYSDPITGELFF
TRBJ2-3	TRBV3-1	CASSQEPNRDTQYF
TRBJ1-3	TRBV24-1	CATSDSGSFGNTIYF
TRBJ1-6	TRBV27	CASSLIKGGHSPLHF
TRBJ1-6	TRBV5-1	CASSLATGTGDSPLHF
TRBJ2-6	TRBV7-2	CASSAIGGAGANVLTF
TRBJ2-3	TRBV6-6	CASRLPNEDTQYF
TRBJ2-5	TRBV10-3	CAISNGPGETQYF
TRBJ2-3	TRBV6-5	CASHPAGSSDTQYF
TRBJ1-5	TRBV6-6	CASSYFRDANQPQHF
TRBJ2-3	TRBV5-1	CASRHTPSGKDTDTQYF
TRBJ1-1	TRBV6-2/TRBV6-3	CASRNRTGGLSTEAFF
TRBJ2-7	TRBV10-3	CAISVHGEQYF
TRBJ2-2	TRBV2	CASRAPLLGGTSTGELFF
TRBJ2-1	TRBV21-1	CASSKDRGPLNEQFF
TRBJ1-2	TRBV27	CASSSYQGLWGYGYTF
TRBJ1-1	TRBV2	CASTGAGPGTEAFF
TRBJ1-3	TRBV7-8	CASSLETGVGNTIYF
TRBJ1-2	TRBV6-5	CASSYSRGKNYGYTF
TRBJ2-4	TRBV7-2	CASSTRLAGENIQYF
TRBJ2-5	TRBV24-1	CATSDRTGGLETQYF
TRBJ1-2	TRBV5-1	CASNLQGKGGYTF
TRBJ1-2	TRBV20-1	CGKGTDYGYTF
TRBJ2-3	TRBV4-1	CASSQKPPPVRSGADTQYF
TRBJ1-1	TRBV12-3/TRBV12-4	CASSLPGTGVAFF
TRBJ2-7	TRBV5-1	CASSSIGYEQYF
TRBJ2-2	TRBV24-1	CATSDVAGPNTGELFF
TRBJ2-2	TRBV15	CATRGLGTSGIMNTGELFF
TRBJ2-7	TRBV3-1	CASSQDGMTSGNYEQYF
TRBJ1-2	TRBV24-1	CATSDSSQGHGYGYTF
TRBJ1-6	TRBV7-3	CASSPGTGGNSPLHF
TRBJ2-2	TRBV5-5	CASSLANRRDTGELFF
TRBJ2-2	TRBV5-4	CASSFPSGRAVAGELFF
TRBJ1-2	TRBV7-9	CASSLSPQGYTF
TRBJ2-5	TRBV29-1	CSVELAGGLGETQYF
TRBJ2-1	TRBV24-1	CATSDFAGGGNEQFF
TRBJ2-5	TRBV28	CASSLRLLDPREETQYF
TRBJ2-3	TRBV6-6	CASNLGSTDTQYF
TRBJ2-1	TRBV29-1	CSVEGGVLALNEQFF
TRBJ2-3	TRBV11-3	CASTLQRTDTQYF
TRBJ2-5	TRBV20-1	CSARFSGRAGETQYF
TRBJ2-1	TRBV29-1	CSVVPRRGAYNEQFF
TRBJ1-5	TRBV7-3	CASSLTGGGSQPQHF